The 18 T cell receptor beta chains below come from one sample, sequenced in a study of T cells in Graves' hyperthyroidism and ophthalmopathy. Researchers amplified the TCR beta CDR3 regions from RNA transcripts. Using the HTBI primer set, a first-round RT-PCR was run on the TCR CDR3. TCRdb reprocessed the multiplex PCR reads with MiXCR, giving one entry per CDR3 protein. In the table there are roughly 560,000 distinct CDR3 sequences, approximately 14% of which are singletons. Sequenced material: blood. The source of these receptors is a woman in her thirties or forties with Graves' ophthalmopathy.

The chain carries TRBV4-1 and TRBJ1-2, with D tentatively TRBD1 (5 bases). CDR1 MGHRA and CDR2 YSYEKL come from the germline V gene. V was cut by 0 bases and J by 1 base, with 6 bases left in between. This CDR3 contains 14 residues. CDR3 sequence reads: CASSQETDNYGYTF. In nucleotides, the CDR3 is TGCGCCAGCAGCCAAGAGACAGATAACTATGGCTACACCTTC.

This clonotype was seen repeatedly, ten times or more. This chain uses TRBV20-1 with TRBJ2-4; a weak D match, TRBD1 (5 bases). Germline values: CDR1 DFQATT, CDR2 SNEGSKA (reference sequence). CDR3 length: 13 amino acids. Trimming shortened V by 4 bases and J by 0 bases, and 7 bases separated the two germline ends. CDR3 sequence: CSATDRAKNIQYF. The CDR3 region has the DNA TGCAGTGCTACCGACAGAGCCAAAAACATTCAGTACTTC.

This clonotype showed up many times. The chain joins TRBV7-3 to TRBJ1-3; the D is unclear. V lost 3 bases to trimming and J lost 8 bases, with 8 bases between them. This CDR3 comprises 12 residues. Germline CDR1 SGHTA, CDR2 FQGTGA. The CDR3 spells CASSFKGDTIYF. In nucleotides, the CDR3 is TGTGCCAGCAGCTTTAAGGGTGACACCATATATTTT.

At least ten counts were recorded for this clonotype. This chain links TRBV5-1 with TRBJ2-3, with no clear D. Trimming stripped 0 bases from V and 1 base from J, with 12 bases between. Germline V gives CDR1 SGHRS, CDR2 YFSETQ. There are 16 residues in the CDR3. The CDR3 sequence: CASSLEDVEGTDTQYF. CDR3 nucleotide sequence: TGCGCCAGCAGCTTGGAAGATGTTGAAGGCACAGATACGCAGTATTTT.

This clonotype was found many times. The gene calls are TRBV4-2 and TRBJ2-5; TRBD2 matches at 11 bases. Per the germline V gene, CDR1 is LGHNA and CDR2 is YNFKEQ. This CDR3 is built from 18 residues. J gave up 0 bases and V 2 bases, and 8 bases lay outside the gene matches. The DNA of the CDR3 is TGTGCCAGCAGCCAATCACCGGGACTAGCGGACTACCAAGAGACCCAGTACTTC. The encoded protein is CASSQSPGLADYQETQYF.

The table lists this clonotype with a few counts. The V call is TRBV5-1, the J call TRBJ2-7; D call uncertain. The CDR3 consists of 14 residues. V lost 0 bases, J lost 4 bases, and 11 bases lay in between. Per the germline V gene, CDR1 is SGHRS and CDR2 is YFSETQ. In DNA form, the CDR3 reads TGCGCCAGCAGCTTGGTACTCCGGTCTTACGAGCAGTACTTC. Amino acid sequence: CASSLVLRSYEQYF.

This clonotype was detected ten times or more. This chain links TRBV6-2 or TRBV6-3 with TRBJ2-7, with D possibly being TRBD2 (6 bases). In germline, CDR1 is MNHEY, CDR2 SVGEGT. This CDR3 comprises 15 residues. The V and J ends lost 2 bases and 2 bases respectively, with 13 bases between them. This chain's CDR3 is CASSYGASATYEQYF. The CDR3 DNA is TGTGCCAGCAGTTACGGGGCTAGCGCAACCTACGAGCAGTACTTC.

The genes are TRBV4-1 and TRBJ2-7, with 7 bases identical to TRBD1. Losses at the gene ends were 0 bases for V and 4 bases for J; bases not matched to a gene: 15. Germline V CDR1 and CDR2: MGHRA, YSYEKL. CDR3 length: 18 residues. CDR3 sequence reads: CASSQERRTGGYGYEQYF. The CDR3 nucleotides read TGCGCCAGCAGCCAAGAACGCCGGACAGGTGGGTATGGATACGAGCAGTACTTC.

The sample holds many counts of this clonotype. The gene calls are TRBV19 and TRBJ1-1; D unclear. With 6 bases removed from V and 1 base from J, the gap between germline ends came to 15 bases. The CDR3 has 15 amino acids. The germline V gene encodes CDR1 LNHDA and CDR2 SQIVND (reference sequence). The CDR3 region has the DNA TGTGCCAGTAGCTTACTTGATAACGGGAACACTGAAGCTTTCTTT. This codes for CASSLLDNGNTEAFF.

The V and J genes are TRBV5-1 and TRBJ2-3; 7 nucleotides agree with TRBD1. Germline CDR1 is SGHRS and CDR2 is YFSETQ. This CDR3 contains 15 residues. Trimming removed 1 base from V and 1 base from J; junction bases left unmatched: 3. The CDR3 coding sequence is TGCGCCAGCAGCTTGACAGGGGATGGCACAGATACGCAGTATTTT. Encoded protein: CASSLTGDGTDTQYF.

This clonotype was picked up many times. CDR3 region: CASAPYDRGRWETQYF. Written as DNA, the CDR3 is TGTGCCAGCGCCCCCTACGACAGGGGGCGGTGGGAGACCCAGTACTTC. The chain carries TRBV6-2 or TRBV6-3 and TRBJ2-5; 10 bases align to TRBD1. Germline loops: CDR1 MNHEY, CDR2 SVGEGT. The J segment lost 5 bases and the V segment lost 8 bases, leaving 14 bases of the junction unmatched. The CDR3 is made up of 16 amino acids.

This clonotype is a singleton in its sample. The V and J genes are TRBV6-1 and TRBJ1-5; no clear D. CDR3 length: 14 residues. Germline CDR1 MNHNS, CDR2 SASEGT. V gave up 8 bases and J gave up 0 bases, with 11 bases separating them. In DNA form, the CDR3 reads TGTGCCAGCGCCGATTCCCTTAGCAATCAGCCCCAGCATTTT. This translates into CASADSLSNQPQHF.

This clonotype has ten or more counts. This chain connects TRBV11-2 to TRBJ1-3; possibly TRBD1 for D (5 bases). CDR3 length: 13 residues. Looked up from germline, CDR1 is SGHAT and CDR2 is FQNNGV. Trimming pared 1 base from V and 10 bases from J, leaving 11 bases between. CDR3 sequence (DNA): TGTGCCAGCAGCTTAGGACCCTGGGGGACCATATATTTT. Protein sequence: CASSLGPWGTIYF.

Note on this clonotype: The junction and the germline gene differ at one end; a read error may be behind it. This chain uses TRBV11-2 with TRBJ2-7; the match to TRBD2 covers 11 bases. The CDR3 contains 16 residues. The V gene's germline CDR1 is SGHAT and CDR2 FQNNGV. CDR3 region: CASSLGTSGGQGERYF. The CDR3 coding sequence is TGTGCCAGCAGCTTGGGGACTAGCGGAGGGCAGGGGGAGCGGTACTTC.

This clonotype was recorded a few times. CDR3 protein: CSASPPFGTGEGQYF. The DNA for the CDR3 is TGCAGTGCTAGCCCTCCTTTCGGGACAGGGGAAGGGCAGTACTTC. The chain uses TRBV20-1 and TRBJ2-7, with 10 bases aligning to TRBD1. Looked up from germline, CDR1 is DFQATT and CDR2 is SNEGSKA (reference sequence). J gave up 9 bases and V 3 bases, and 14 bases lay outside the gene matches. The length of the CDR3 is 15 residues.

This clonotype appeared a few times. This CDR3 is CASSFSAGNEQYF. The CDR3 nucleotides read TGTGCCAGCAGCTTTTCGGCAGGTAACGAGCAGTACTTC. This sequence joins TRBV7-9 and TRBJ2-7; D unclear. The length of the CDR3 is 13 residues. Trimming pared 3 bases from V and 5 bases from J, leaving 11 bases between. The germline V gene has CDR1 SEHNR and CDR2 FQNEAQ (reference sequence).

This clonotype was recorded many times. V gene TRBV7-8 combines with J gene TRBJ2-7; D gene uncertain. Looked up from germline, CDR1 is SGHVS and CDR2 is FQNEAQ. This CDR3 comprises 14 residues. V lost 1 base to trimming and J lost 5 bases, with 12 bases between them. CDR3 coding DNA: TGTGCCAGCAGCTTAGTAAGGATAGGGCACGAGCAGTACTTC. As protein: CASSLVRIGHEQYF.

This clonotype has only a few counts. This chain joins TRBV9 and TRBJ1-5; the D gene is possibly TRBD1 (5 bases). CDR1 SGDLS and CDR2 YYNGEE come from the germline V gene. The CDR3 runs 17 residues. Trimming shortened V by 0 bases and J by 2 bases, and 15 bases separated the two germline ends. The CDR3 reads CASSVGPGGGGNQPQHF. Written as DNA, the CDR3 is TGTGCCAGCAGCGTAGGGCCCGGGGGAGGCGGCAATCAGCCCCAGCATTTT.